The entry that follows covers one TCR beta chain sequence. The antigen this receptor binds is unknown. No base quality information exists; no much larger clone differs at one position. Every donor was a healthy Caucasian. Three unrelated non-twin adults were additionally sequenced: a male aged 18 to 29, a male aged 50 to 60 and a female aged 50 to 60. Miltenyi CD45RO+ enrichment and human naive T-cell isolation kits were used to isolate memory (CD45RO+) and naive T cells from PBMC. This entry is derived from a study of identical twins listed by TCRdb under 2016. General notes on the study: The study deep-sequenced TCR alpha and beta repertoires from monozygotic twins, unrelated adults of various ages and cord blood to test whether fetal clonotypes persist. To rule out contamination, the twin experiments were replicated at different times with different library preparation protocols. General findings and caveats noted by the study authors: Compared with coincidental sharing between unrelated individuals, out-of-frame TCR alpha sequences shared between twins had an excess of sequences with low generation probability. Abundant cord blood beta clonotypes had fewer insertions, young adult naive repertoires showed a similar but weaker trend, and memory repertoires showed no such trend. In monozygotic twins, out-of-frame TCR alpha sharing was systematically underestimated by recombination models, although the models agreed with sharing between unrelated individuals. Invariant T cells such as MAIT and iNKT could partly confound zero-insertion analyses, though diverse VJ usage argued against this for most clonotypes. Because the same donors could not be followed over many years, conclusions were based on cross-sectional statistical analysis. A weaker excess of twin sharing was found in beta out-of-frame sequences because the signal-to-noise ratio was lowered by fewer shared sequences.

Libraries were prepared through 5' RACE. Data came from an Illumina HiSeq 2000. A universal primer binding site was added through template switching, and the final cDNA carried a unique molecular identifier so that TCR cDNA molecules could be counted accurately. Specific primers in the conserved constant-segment region were used to synthesize first-strand cDNA for the TCR alpha and beta chains. Each cDNA library was double barcoded, with a SMART-Mk sample barcode plus Illumina barcodes, to control for contamination. TruSeq adapter sequences along with Illumina sample barcodes were introduced in two successive PCR steps. TCR alpha and beta cDNA libraries were sequenced on the Illumina HiSeq platform with custom primers. Per the authors' processing: MiGEC processed the raw reads to extract unique molecular identifiers, while MiXCR was used to determine the CDR3 positions. Recombination models were inferred per individual with the repgenHMM and IGoR tools using an EM algorithm. Shared clonotypes were analyzed with the tcR package in R, and sharing was normalized by the product of cloneset sizes. To study raw recombination free of thymic and clonal selection effects, out-of-frame nonproductive sequences were analyzed. Using fastp trimming at Q25 and MiXCR clonotype assembly, TCRdb reanalyzed the public sequencing data and kept in-frame beta chains. For every CDR3 protein sequence, its rows merge into one entry that carries the most common genes and DNA. The V and J calls follow TCRdb's processing rather than the paper's. This sample gives 450,000 or so distinct CDR3 sequences in total; roughly 20% of them show up just once. The ten most abundant clones make up 10% to 15% of the sample.

This clonotype was obtained from a man aged 50 or older in good health. Sequenced sample: naive T cells sorted from blood. Sample cell subset or site, as interpreted from the label and publication: cells isolated with a human naive T-cell isolation kit.

CDR3 reads: CASGLSAGSYNEQFF. The bases are TGTGCTAGTGGTTTGTCGGCCGGATCCTACAATGAGCAGTTCTTC. The receptor chain draws on TRBV12-5 and TRBJ2-1; no confident D gene assignment can be made. For CDR1 and CDR2, the germline V gene lists LGHNT and FRNRAP. The CDR3 contains 15 residues, cysteine and phenylalanine counted. Of the read, only the CDR3 DNA is kept; its 45 bases are in frame from base 1. V and J lose 2 bases and 1 base, and a span of 9 bases separates them.